The rows below give T cell receptor beta chains drawn from one sample of a study of beta chain features in type 1 diabetes. The assay was immunoSEQ multiplex PCR, and TCRdb's table has in-frame clones only and misses some. Among hundreds of thousands of clones listed, about 14% were seen once. The source material was naive CD4+ T cells from blood. These receptors were obtained from a man aged 18 to 29 with type 1 diabetes. Each CDR3 is given with its conserved first and last residue. D genes are given only for firm matches. Only part of the rows carry a size: once, few, many, or a class if the clone is expanded.

J gene	clone size	D gene	V gene	CDR3 DNA	CDR3 protein
TRBJ2-7	NA	TRBD2	TRBV5-4	TGTGCCAGCAGCCGCGGGACTAGCGGGAACTACGAGCAGTACTTC	CASSRGTSGNYEQYF
TRBJ2-5	NA	NA	TRBV2	TGTGCCAGCAACCGGGACACCCAAGAGACCCAGTACTTC	CASNRDTQETQYF
TRBJ2-5	NA	TRBD2	TRBV9	TGTGCCAGCAGCGGCAATAGCGGGGCGTACCAAGAGACCCAGTACTTC	CASSGNSGAYQETQYF
TRBJ2-1	few	NA	TRBV5-1	TGCGCCAGCAGCCCTGACAATTTCAATGAGCAGTTCTTC	CASSPDNFNEQFF
TRBJ2-5	few	TRBD1	TRBV2	TGTGCCAGCAGTGCTGACAGGGTCTCACAGACCCAGTACTTC	CASSADRVSQTQYF
TRBJ2-3	few	TRBD1	TRBV6-6	TGTGCCAGCAGTTACTCGATTGGGACAGCGGATACGCAGTATTTT	CASSYSIGTADTQYF
TRBJ2-1	few	TRBD2	TRBV11-2	TGTGCCAGCAGTGAACGGGGCCGGGAGGAGTTCTTC	CASSERGREEFF
TRBJ2-7	few	NA	TRBV28	TGTGCCAGCAGTTCGGGCACTTACGAGCAGTACTTC	CASSSGTYEQYF
TRBJ1-1	NA	NA	TRBV11-1	TGTGCCAGCAGCCTCAGGGAGACCACTGAAGCTTTCTTT	CASSLRETTEAFF
TRBJ2-7	few	NA	TRBV6-1	TGTGCCAGCATGACGGGAGTACGGGCCGAGCAGTACTTC	CASMTGVRAEQYF